Shown below are 25 T cell receptor beta chains from a single sample sequenced in a study of blood T cell repertoires in COVID-19. Sequencing used immunoSEQ multiplex PCR; TCRdb keeps in-frame clones, though not all of them. The sample consists of about 200,000 clones, around three quarters of them appearing once. Sequenced: peripheral blood. These TCRs come from a woman in her 70s with acute or convalescent COVID-19.

The chain carries TRBV6-2 or TRBV6-3 and TRBJ2-7; 8 bases fit TRBD1. The CDR3 consists of 15 residues. Trimming took 6 bases from V and 7 from J; bases not matched to a gene: 14. The germline V gene has CDR1 MNHEY and CDR2 SVGEGT. The CDR3 coding sequence is TGTGCCAGCAGCCCCGGGAGACAGGGGAGTCCGGAGCAGTACTTC. It encodes CASSPGRQGSPEQYF.

This chain uses TRBV3-1 (or the pseudogene TRBV3-2) with TRBJ1-2; weak D call: TRBD1 (5 bases). CDR1 is LGHDT, CDR2 YNNKEL, per germline (reference sequence). V gave up 0 bases and J gave up 7 bases, with 15 bases separating them. The CDR3 is made up of 15 amino acids. CDR3 in DNA: TGTGCCAGCAGCCAAGAAACGGGGTGGAGGGGTGGCTACACCTTC. It codes for CASSQETGWRGGYTF.

The chain is built from TRBV10-3 and TRBJ2-2, with TRBD1 identical over 8 bases. The germline gives CDR1 ENHRY, CDR2 SYGVKD. V lost 6 bases, J lost 5 bases, and 2 bases stayed unmatched. The CDR3 has 13 residues. CDR3 nucleotide sequence: TGTGCCATCAGCGACAGGGGAACCGGGGAGCTGTTTTTT. It yields the protein CAISDRGTGELFF.

The chain is built from TRBV4-3 and TRBJ2-1, with D perhaps matching TRBD2 (7 bases). Germline V CDR1 and CDR2: LGHNA, YSLEER. The CDR3 spans 15 residues. Trimming took 1 base from V and 9 from J, leaving 16 bases between them. This CDR3 reads CASSQVEGGRREQFF. In DNA form, the CDR3 reads TGCGCCAGCAGCCAAGTTGAGGGGGGGCGGCGTGAGCAGTTCTTC.

V gene TRBV7-2 combines with J gene TRBJ2-2; 8 positions agree with TRBD2. The V gene end was trimmed by 5 bases and the J gene end by 4 bases; junction bases not matched to a gene: 9. Germline CDR1 is SGHTA and CDR2 is FQGNSA. The CDR3 consists of 16 residues. The chain's CDR3 is CASSPISGVATGELFF. For the CDR3, the DNA is TGTGCCAGCAGCCCGATTAGCGGGGTCGCCACCGGGGAGCTGTTTTTT.

The chain links TRBV5-1 to TRBJ1-1; TRBD1 agrees at 7 bases. This CDR3 spans 15 amino acids. The germline V gene has CDR1 SGHRS and CDR2 YFSETQ. Losses at the gene ends were 3 bases for V and 0 bases for J; bases not matched to a gene: 5. The CDR3: CASSSGTGVNTEAFF. In DNA, the CDR3 is TGCGCCAGCAGCTCCGGTACAGGGGTGAACACTGAAGCTTTCTTT. Full variable domain (missing parts from reference TRBV5-1 and TRBJ1-1): KAGVTQTPRYLIKTRGQQVTLSCSPISGHRSVSWYQQTPGQGLQFLFEYFSETQRNKGNFPGRFSGRQFSNSRSEMNVSTLELGDSALYLCASSSGTGVNTEAFFGQGTRLTVV.

CDR3 sequence: CASSQVWAGQPQHF. CDR3 DNA sequence: TGCGCCAGCAGTCAGGTGTGGGCGGGGCAGCCCCAGCATTTT. The V call is TRBV23-1, the J call TRBJ1-5; D call uncertain. TRBV23-1 is designated an ORF whose function remains uncertain. With 3 bases removed from V and 7 bases from J, the gap between germline ends came to 13 bases. This CDR3 is built from 14 residues.

The gene calls are TRBV6-1 and TRBJ2-7, with D hard to call. CDR3 length: 15 residues. Germline V gene data show CDR1 as MNHNS and CDR2 as SASEGT. Trimming took off 2 bases at V and 2 bases at J, with 13 bases between the two ends. CDR3 residues: CASSEYSHRTYEQYV. The CDR3 DNA sequence: TGTGCCAGCAGTGAATACTCCCACAGAACCTACGAGCAGTACGTC.

Note on this clone: Other nucleotide sequences in the sample specify the same CDR3. CDR3 bases: TGTGCCAGCTCACCACCGGGGGGGCTCGAGACCCAGTACTTC. Amino acids: CASSPPGGLETQYF. The chain uses TRBV18 and TRBJ2-5, with TRBD2 as a possible D gene (7 bases). Germline V gene sequence: CDR1 KGHSH, CDR2 LQKENI. V was cut by 0 bases and J by 5 bases, with 10 bases left in between. This CDR3 spans 14 amino acids.

The chain recombines TRBV21-1 with TRBJ1-1. TRBV21-1 is listed as a pseudogene. The CDR3 loop spans 14 amino acids. This CDR3 is CASSKVEGDTEAFF. CDR3 sequence (DNA): TGTGCCAGCAGCAAAGTGGAGGGTGACACTGAAGCTTTCTTT.

This clone was observed once. This rearrangement joins TRBV24-1 to TRBJ1-1; D gene unclear. CDR1 is KGHDR and CDR2 is SFDVKD in the germline V gene. The CDR3 loop spans 12 amino acids. The V end was cut by 5 bases, the J end by 11 bases, with 14 bases between. CDR3 loop: CATSALSAGAFF. Written as DNA, the CDR3 is TGTGCCACCAGTGCACTCTCCGCCGGGGCTTTCTTT.

The gene calls are TRBV2 and TRBJ2-2; 8 nucleotides line up with TRBD2. V was clipped by 7 bases and J by 4 bases; unmatched bases: 5. The CDR3 loop spans 14 amino acids. The germline CDR1 and CDR2 sequences are SNHLY and FYNNEI. CDR3 sequence (DNA): TGTGCCAGCAAAAGCGGGGGCCCCACCGGGGAGCTGTTTTTT. Translating it yields CASKSGGPTGELFF.

The V gene is TRBV5-1, the J gene TRBJ2-7; TRBD1 matches at 11 bases. CDR1 and CDR2 from the germline V gene are SGHRS and YFSETQ. The CDR3 loop spans 15 amino acids. Germline trimming cut 0 bases from V and 3 bases from J; bases unmatched to any gene: 2. The CDR3 is CASSLGGTGGYEQYF. In nucleotides, the CDR3 is TGCGCCAGCAGCTTGGGAGGGACAGGGGGCTACGAGCAGTACTTC. The full variable domain, in which reference TRBV5-1 and TRBJ2-7 provide the parts outside the CDR3, is KAGVTQTPRYLIKTRGQQVTLSCSPISGHRSVSWYQQTPGQGLQFLFEYFSETQRNKGNFPGRFSGRQFSNSRSEMNVSTLELGDSALYLCASSLGGTGGYEQYFGPGTRLTVT.

This clone was detected many times. V and J are TRBV6-2 or TRBV6-3 and TRBJ2-7; 7 bases are shared with TRBD2. This CDR3 has 17 amino acids. Germline CDR1 MNHEY, CDR2 SVGEGT. The V and J ends lost 0 bases and 1 base, in that order; junction bases with no gene match: 9. For the CDR3, the DNA is TGTGCCAGCAGTTACTCGATAGGGCTAGCGGAATCCTACGAGCAGTACTTC. Protein sequence: CASSYSIGLAESYEQYF.

The V call is TRBV9, the J call TRBJ2-7; D perhaps matches TRBD2 (6 bases). V lost 0 bases, J lost 7 bases, and 17 bases lay in between. Germline-derived CDR1 and CDR2 are SGDLS and YYNGEE. The CDR3 has 15 amino acids. CDR3 region: CASSVEPVGGREQYF. CDR3 in DNA: TGTGCCAGCAGCGTAGAACCGGTGGGGGGAAGAGAGCAGTACTTC.

This sequence joins TRBV9 and TRBJ1-3; D is undetermined. CDR1 and CDR2 (germline): SGDLS, YYNGEE. V was shortened by 0 bases and J by 0 bases, with 4 bases between the two germline ends. The CDR3 runs 14 residues. For the CDR3, the DNA is TGTGCCAGCAGCGTAGGAGCCTCTGGAAACACCATATATTTT. Translated, it gives CASSVGASGNTIYF.

The chain recombines TRBV4-3 with TRBJ2-7, with TRBD1 identical over 8 bases. Germline lookup yields CDR1 LGHNA and CDR2 YSLEER. This CDR3 contains 20 residues. J was trimmed by 2 bases and V by 4 bases; bases with no gene match: 22. The chain's CDR3 is CASSLQVHRTGSPRTYEQYF. As DNA, the CDR3 is TGCGCCAGCAGCCTGCAAGTGCATAGGACAGGGTCCCCGAGGACCTACGAGCAGTACTTC.

This rearrangement joins TRBV5-6 to TRBJ2-5; D not resolved. Trimming took 4 bases from V and 5 from J, leaving 9 bases between them. CDR3 length: 12 amino acids. Per the germline V gene, CDR1 is SGHDT and CDR2 is YYEEEE. The CDR3 DNA is TGTGCCAGCAGCACCCCCGCGGAGACCCAGTACTTC. It yields the protein CASSTPAETQYF.

This chain connects TRBV30 to TRBJ1-2; 9 bases line up with TRBD1. V gave up 4 bases and J gave up 8 bases; unmatched junction bases: 8. Germline CDR1 and CDR2: GTSNPN and SVGIG (reference sequence). CDR3 length: 13 residues. CDR3 sequence: CAWTLQGARGYTF. The CDR3 DNA reads TGTGCCTGGACCTTACAGGGGGCGAGGGGCTACACCTTC. Full variable domain (missing parts from reference TRBV30 and TRBJ1-2): SQTIHQWPATLVQPVGSPLSLECTVEGTSNPNLYWYRQAAGRGLQLLFYSVGIGQISSEVPQNLSASRPQDRQFILSSKKLLLSDSGFYLCAWTLQGARGYTFGSGTRLTVV.

Here the CDR3 reads CASSYDPGTGGQYTQYF. The CDR3 coding sequence is TGTGCCAGCAGTTACGATCCCGGGACAGGGGGTCAATATACGCAGTATTTT. This sequence joins TRBV6-2 or TRBV6-3 and TRBJ2-3, with 11 bases that match TRBD1. Trimming cost V 2 bases and J 7 bases; bases outside gene matches: 11. The length of the CDR3 is 17 residues. Germline values: CDR1 MNHEY, CDR2 SVGEGT.

This clone came up many times. The chain has TRBV6-2 or TRBV6-3 and TRBJ2-2, with 12 nucleotides matching TRBD2. Germline CDR1 and CDR2: MNHEY and SVGEGT. The CDR3 runs 16 residues. With V trimmed by 0 bases and J by 4 bases, 0 bases remained unmatched. CDR3 in amino acids: CASSYSGLAGTGELFF. The CDR3 DNA sequence: TGTGCCAGCAGTTACTCGGGACTAGCGGGCACCGGGGAGCTGTTTTTT.

V and J are TRBV18 and TRBJ2-1; 15 nucleotides agree with TRBD2. The CDR3 extends over 16 amino acids. Losses at the gene ends were 8 bases for V and 4 bases for J; bases not matched to a gene: 6. CDR1 KGHSH and CDR2 LQKENI come from the germline V gene. CDR3 sequence reads: CASKGLAGGRYNEQFF. CDR3 DNA sequence: TGTGCCAGCAAAGGACTAGCGGGGGGGAGATACAATGAGCAGTTCTTC.

The chain is built from TRBV5-1 and TRBJ2-7, with TRBD2 matching over 8 bases. Germline-derived CDR1 and CDR2 are SGHRS and YFSETQ. This CDR3 is 14 amino acids long. V lost 3 bases, J lost 6 bases, and 8 bases stayed unmatched. The CDR3 DNA sequence: TGCGCCAGCAGCTCGAGACGACGGGAGGGCGAGCAGTACGTC. Translating gives CASSSRRREGEQYV.

This clone was seen a handful of times. The chain's CDR3 is CASSSASGSHWEQFF. The CDR3 nucleotides are TGCGCCAGCAGCTCAGCTAGCGGGTCTCACTGGGAGCAGTTCTTC. This chain uses TRBV5-1 with TRBJ2-1, with TRBD2 matching over 8 bases. The V gene's germline CDR1 is SGHRS and CDR2 YFSETQ. The CDR3 loop spans 15 amino acids. With 3 bases clipped from V and 10 bases from J, the junction kept 12 bases outside the gene matches.

This clone has more than one count but fewer than ten. This chain uses TRBV7-9 with TRBJ2-7; no clear D. Deletions cut 3 bases from V and 7 bases from J, with 10 bases between. The germline V gene has CDR1 SEHNR and CDR2 FQNEAQ (reference sequence). The CDR3 spans 12 residues. For the CDR3, the DNA is TGTGCCAGCAGCTTCGATTATCGGGAGCAGTACTTC. Its protein product is CASSFDYREQYF.